This is a list of T cell receptor beta chains from one sample in a study of T cell changes during pregnancy in multiple sclerosis. Clones were read by immunoSEQ multiplex PCR, and TCRdb kept only the in-frame ones, dropping some. The sample includes around 68,000 clones, 90% seen only once; the top ten take around 1.4%. Sample: peripheral blood, taken in the third trimester of pregnancy. The receptors come from a female donor with multiple sclerosis, enrolled in a pregnancy study. CDR3s leave out the opening cysteine and the closing phenylalanine or tryptophan. Fields, in order: CDR3 protein, clone size, J gene, V gene. A clone size is listed for some rows: how often the clone was seen (once, few, many), or a class if it is expanded.

CDR3: ASRRDRATTEAF; size: -; J: TRBJ1-1; V: TRBV10-2
CDR3: ASSLSAYEQY; size: -; J: TRBJ2-7; V: TRBV7-2
CDR3: AWSVQRDRGNQPQH; size: -; J: TRBJ1-5; V: TRBV30
CDR3: ASSYFVDEKLF; size: -; J: TRBJ1-4; V: TRBV7-9
CDR3: ASSQDNAEGSGNTIY; size: -; J: TRBJ1-3; V: TRBV4-3
CDR3: ASSNDPYDSYEQY; size: -; J: TRBJ2-7; V: TRBV21-1
CDR3: ASSLFSGGVDYEQY; size: -; J: TRBJ2-7; V: TRBV7-2
CDR3: ASSQAPAVGAYNSPLH; size: -; J: TRBJ1-6; V: TRBV4-2
CDR3: ASSVASRGEQY; size: -; J: TRBJ2-7; V: TRBV9
CDR3: AWSWTGAYEQY; size: -; J: TRBJ2-7; V: TRBV30
CDR3: AWTHPARDSYEQY; size: -; J: TRBJ2-7; V: TRBV30
CDR3: ASRAGTSGRSYEQY; size: -; J: TRBJ2-7; V: TRBV5-5
CDR3: ASSVNQGTEAF; size: -; J: TRBJ1-1; V: TRBV2
CDR3: ASRQTGEITEAF; size: -; J: TRBJ1-1; V: TRBV6-6
CDR3: ASSTGQKRTIY; size: -; J: TRBJ1-3; V: TRBV7-2
CDR3: ASSLGPGGTEAF; size: -; J: TRBJ1-1; V: TRBV11-2
CDR3: ASTPHPSGGEQF; size: -; J: TRBJ2-1; V: TRBV10-2
CDR3: ASSQEWGDYNEQF; size: -; J: TRBJ2-1; V: TRBV4-2
CDR3: ASREEGVYGYT; size: -; J: TRBJ1-2; V: TRBV5-4
CDR3: ASSQPPAPEKSTIGSSYEQY; size: -; J: TRBJ2-7; V: TRBV23-1
CDR3: ASSDPGLAARTDTQY; size: -; J: TRBJ2-3; V: TRBV6-4
CDR3: ASSLRSQAGVGEQF; size: once; J: TRBJ2-1; V: TRBV5-1
CDR3: AVGTNYGYT; size: -; J: TRBJ1-2; V: TRBV6-1
CDR3: ASSVTGSETQY; size: -; J: TRBJ2-5; V: TRBV6-1
CDR3: ASRRLAGEETQY; size: -; J: TRBJ2-5; V: TRBV19
CDR3: ASSIRSGGQETQY; size: -; J: TRBJ2-5; V: TRBV7-7
CDR3: ASGIGGQGLYGYT; size: -; J: TRBJ1-2; V: TRBV28
CDR3: ASSLDRDWGYT; size: -; J: TRBJ1-2; V: TRBV5-8
CDR3: ASSQTATGTYEQY; size: -; J: TRBJ2-7; V: TRBV4-3
CDR3: ASSLGAPRDSSYNEQF; size: -; J: TRBJ2-1; V: TRBV7-2
CDR3: ASSPGTGLEQY; size: -; J: TRBJ2-7; V: TRBV11-2
CDR3: ASGSSLGEAGGYT; size: -; J: TRBJ1-2; V: TRBV16
CDR3: AWGNEKLF; size: -; J: TRBJ1-4; V: TRBV30
CDR3: ASSLGSNYGYT; size: -; J: TRBJ1-2; V: TRBV5-6
CDR3: ASSIGPGAPTYEQY; size: -; J: TRBJ2-7; V: TRBV19
CDR3: ASSLTSGSYNEQF; size: -; J: TRBJ2-1; V: TRBV4-1
CDR3: ASSPMPVPGLGAGELF; size: -; J: TRBJ2-2; V: TRBV4-2
CDR3: ASSPLRENTEAF; size: -; J: TRBJ1-1; V: TRBV2
CDR3: ASSFIGNYEQY; size: -; J: TRBJ2-7; V: TRBV7-9
CDR3: ASSRDIGGSGELF; size: -; J: TRBJ2-2; V: TRBV4-3
CDR3: ASSGITGEAF; size: few; J: TRBJ1-1; V: TRBV6-1
CDR3: ASSATGYNEKLF; size: -; J: TRBJ1-4; V: TRBV14
CDR3: ASRYRAGELF; size: -; J: TRBJ2-2; V: TRBV6-5
CDR3: ASRDRSEAF; size: once; J: TRBJ1-1; V: TRBV6-5
CDR3: ASSPGYPTGELF; size: -; J: TRBJ2-2; V: TRBV14